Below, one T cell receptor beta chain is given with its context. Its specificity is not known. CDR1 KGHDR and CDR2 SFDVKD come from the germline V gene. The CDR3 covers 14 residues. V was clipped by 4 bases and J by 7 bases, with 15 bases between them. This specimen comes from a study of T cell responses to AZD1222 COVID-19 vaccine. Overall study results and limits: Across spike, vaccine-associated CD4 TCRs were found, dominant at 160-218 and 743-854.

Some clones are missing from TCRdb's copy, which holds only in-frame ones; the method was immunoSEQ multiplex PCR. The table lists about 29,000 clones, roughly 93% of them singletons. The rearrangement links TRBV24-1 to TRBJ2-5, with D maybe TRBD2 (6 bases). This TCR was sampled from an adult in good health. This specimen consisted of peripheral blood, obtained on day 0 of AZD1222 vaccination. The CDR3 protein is CATSEMGLSGTQYF. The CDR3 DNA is TGTGCCACCAGTGAGATGGGACTCTCCGGGACCCAGTACTTC.